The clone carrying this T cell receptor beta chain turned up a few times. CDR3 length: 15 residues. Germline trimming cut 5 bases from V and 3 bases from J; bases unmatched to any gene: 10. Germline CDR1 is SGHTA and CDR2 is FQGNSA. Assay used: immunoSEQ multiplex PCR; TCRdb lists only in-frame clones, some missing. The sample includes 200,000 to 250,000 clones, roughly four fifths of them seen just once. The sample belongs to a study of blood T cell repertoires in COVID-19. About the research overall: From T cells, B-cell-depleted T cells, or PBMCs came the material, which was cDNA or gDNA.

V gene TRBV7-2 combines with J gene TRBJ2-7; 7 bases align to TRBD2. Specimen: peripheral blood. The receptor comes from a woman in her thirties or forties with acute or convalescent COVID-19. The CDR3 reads CASSLRGERGYEQYF. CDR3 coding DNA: TGTGCCAGCAGCCTACGCGGTGAGCGGGGCTACGAGCAGTACTTC.